This T cell receptor (beta chain) was sequenced in a study of cytotoxic CD8 clonotypes in ibrutinib-treated CLL. Study information: Patient counts were approximately 12 relapsed/refractory, over 14 treatment-naive and around 17 IGHV unmutated. Response samples followed a median 12 months of treatment, range 6 to 36. Study-level points and caveats: Under treatment, the uncommon public clonotypes either contracted or remained stable. Ibrutinib response saw clonality rise, and progression saw it return toward baseline.

V lost 0 bases and J lost 4, with 13 bases in between. The germline CDR1 and CDR2 sequences are SGHNT and YYREEE (reference sequence). The CDR3 spans 15 residues. Data came from immunoSEQ multiplex PCR; TCRdb stores just in-frame clones and leaves some out. Of roughly 150,000 clones listed, 84% were seen once; the top ten hold over 4.5%. With respect to this clone: What it binds is unknown.

The chain recombines TRBV5-4 with TRBJ2-5, with D perhaps matching TRBD1 (6 bases). The TCR sequence derives from a human donor with chronic lymphocytic leukemia. The sample in question was PBMCs, obtained after 24 months of ibrutinib treatment. Written as DNA, the CDR3 is TGTGCCAGCAGCTTGGTACAGGGTGTGCGAGAGACCCAGTACTTC. The encoded protein is CASSLVQGVRETQYF.